This T cell receptor (beta chain) appears in the sequencing data of a study of prognosis after radiotherapy for stage I lung cancer. Study overall: Around 14 patients presented with newly diagnosed primary stage I lung tumors, and roughly 5 carried oligometastatic NSCLC following surgical resection of the primary tumor. Therapy that ran concurrently with stereotactic body radiotherapy was given to no patient. General observations from the study: Among patients who developed distant metastases, Shannon entropy after stereotactic body radiation therapy was lower.

As regards this clonotype: The antigen is unknown.

Amplification of the TCR beta CDR3 (from genomic DNA) was done by two-round multiplex PCR. With primers specific to each TRBV and TRBJ gene, the first-round PCR was performed. TCRdb re-derived calls from the multiplex PCR reads in MiXCR, one entry per CDR3 protein. The sample carries 10,000 to 15,000 distinct CDR3 sequences, about 59% recorded once. This receptor was obtained from a donor older than 45 with non-small cell lung cancer. The sequenced sample was PBMCs, obtained before or after stereotactic body radiation therapy (not recorded which).

The CDR3 DNA sequence: TGCAGTGCTAGTTTTATGGGGACTAGTGAGACCCAGTACTTC. Protein sequence: CSASFMGTSETQYF. The chain employs TRBV20-1 and TRBJ2-5, with TRBD2 identical over 8 bases. The V gene end was trimmed by 3 bases and the J gene end by 5 bases; junction bases not matched to a gene: 8. Looked up from germline, CDR1 is DFQATT and CDR2 is SNEGSKA (reference sequence). The CDR3 has 14 amino acids.